This T cell receptor (beta chain) was sequenced in a study of T cells in tuberculosis. A remark on this clone: Its specificity is not known.

The protocol was immunoSEQ multiplex PCR, while the TCRdb copy is restricted to in-frame clones and leaves out a portion. The sample shows 30,000 to 35,000 clones, more than 85% of them seen only once. General observations from the study: Classification accuracy was 87% (AUROC 0.85 to 0.95) with the GMM-specific repertoire.

Germline loops: CDR1 MNHEY, CDR2 SVGAGI. This CDR3 has 15 amino acids. V was shortened by 6 bases and J by 2 bases, with 17 bases between the two germline ends. Described time point: new active TB diagnosis, blood taken before or within 7 days of starting treatment. This specimen was PBMCs, taken at tuberculosis diagnosis. The receptor was derived from an adult with tuberculosis. This chain joins TRBV6-5 and TRBJ2-7; D may be TRBD1 (6 bases). The CDR3 bases are TGTGCCAGCAGACCACAGGGCCGGGCTACCTACGAGCAGTACTTC. Encoded protein: CASRPQGRATYEQYF.